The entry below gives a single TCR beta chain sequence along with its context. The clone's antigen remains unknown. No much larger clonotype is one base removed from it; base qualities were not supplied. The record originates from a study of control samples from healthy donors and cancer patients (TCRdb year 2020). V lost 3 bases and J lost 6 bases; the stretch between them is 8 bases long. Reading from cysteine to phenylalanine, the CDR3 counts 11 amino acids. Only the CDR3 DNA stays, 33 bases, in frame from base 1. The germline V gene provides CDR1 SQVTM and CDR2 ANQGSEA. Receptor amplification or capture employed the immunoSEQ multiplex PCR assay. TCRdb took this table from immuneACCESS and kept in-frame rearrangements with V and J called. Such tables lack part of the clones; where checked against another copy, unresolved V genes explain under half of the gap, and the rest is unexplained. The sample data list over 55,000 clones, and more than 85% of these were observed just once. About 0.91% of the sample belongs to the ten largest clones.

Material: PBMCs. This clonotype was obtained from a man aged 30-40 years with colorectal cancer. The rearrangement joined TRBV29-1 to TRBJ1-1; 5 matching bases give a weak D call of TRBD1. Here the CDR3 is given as CSVEGRPEAFF. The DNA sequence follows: TGCAGCGTTGAGGGACGTCCTGAAGCTTTCTTT.